The clone carrying this TCR beta chain was observed a handful of times. Its antigen remains unidentified. V lost 6 bases and J lost 3; bases outside the gene matches: 4. The CDR3 runs 12 residues. CDR1 is SQVTM, CDR2 ANQGSEA, per germline. It was from unfractionated whole blood that total RNA was extracted. The data stem from a study of human T cells and chemical hapten exposure. In the source study's methods: Samples ranged from roughly 23,224 to 700,000 TCRs, with a median of roughly 96,000. TCRdb ran MiXCR on the 5' RACE reads and lists one entry per CDR3 protein. The V and J calls, along with clone size, are taken from TCRdb and not from the paper's own processing. This table has 80,000 or so distinct CDR3 sequences, 15% to 20% appearing once. Study results and caveats: Sensitization with DPC brought no change to TCRs above 1 in 1000 in frequency.

This sequence was found in a female donor in good health. This rearrangement joins TRBV29-1 to TRBJ1-1; 7 bases align to TRBD1. The CDR3 sequence is CSVWDRHTEAFF. In DNA form, the CDR3 reads TGCAGCGTATGGGACAGACACACTGAAGCTTTCTTT.